This T cell receptor beta chain was observed in a study of blood T cell repertoires in COVID-19. This CDR3 contains 12 residues. The germline V gene encodes CDR1 SQVTM and CDR2 ANQGSEA. V was clipped by 5 bases and J by 0 bases, with 5 bases between them. Data came from immunoSEQ multiplex PCR; TCRdb stores just in-frame clones and leaves some out. The sample contains roughly 150,000 clones, 79% of which appear only once. The specimen sequenced was peripheral blood. This receptor was obtained from a woman in her fifties or sixties with COVID-19, enrolled during active disease. The V call is TRBV29-1, the J call TRBJ1-3; D remains unclear. As DNA, the CDR3 is TGCAGCGTTATTAGCTCTGGAAACACCATATATTTT. Translation gives CSVISSGNTIYF. Combining the CDR3 with reference TRBV29-1 and TRBJ1-3 gives the whole variable domain SAVISQKPSRDICQRGTSLTIQCQVDSQVTMMFWYRQQPGQSLTLIATANQGSEATYESGFVIDKFPISRPNLTFSTLTVSNMSPEDSSIYLCSVISSGNTIYFGEGSWLTVV.